This TCR beta chain was observed in a study of cytomegalovirus exposure and HLA in healthy donors. A multiplex PCR was run with 60 Vbeta primers and 13 Jbeta primers. Here immunoSEQ multiplex PCR was the method, and the copy in TCRdb shows in-frame clones only, minus some. Of 150,000 to 250,000 clones in the sample, approximately 85% were seen once. In regard to this clone: Its antigen remains unknown.

Study results and caveats: A few CMV-associated chains proved CMV antigen-specific in vitro.

Though probably carrying unrecorded immune exposures, donors were nominally healthy at sampling. The sample consisted of PBMCs. The TCR was taken from a woman aged 50 to 60 in good health and CMV-seropositive.

CDR3 nucleotides: TGTGCCAGCAGTAGACCCGGACAGGCATCTGGAAACACCATATATTTT. It yields the protein CASSRPGQASGNTIYF. J is TRBJ1-3 and V is TRBV28; 7 positions agree with TRBD1. Per germline, CDR1 MDHEN and CDR2 SYDVKM. V shed 5 bases and J 1 base; nucleotides not matched to a gene: 8. The CDR3 contains 16 residues.